Listed below are T cell receptor beta chains from one sample, sequenced in a study of T cell responses to AZD1222 COVID-19 vaccine. This table comes from immunoSEQ multiplex PCR, and its TCRdb copy is limited to in-frame clones, with some not included. Among more than 90,000 clones listed, 70% to 90% were seen once. The source was peripheral blood, collected on day 0 of AZD1222 vaccination. The receptors come from an adult in good health. Both conserved end residues are part of each CDR3. D genes are given only for firm matches. The size field is filled for only some rows; it gives once, few, many or a size class.

d_call clone_size j_call v_call cdr3_aa cdr3_nt
TRBD1 once TRBJ1-5 TRBV6-2/TRBV6-3 CASSLGQGAQPQHF TGTGCCAGCAGTTTAGGACAGGGGGCTCAGCCCCAGCATTTT
. . TRBJ2-5 TRBV2 CASSERLMGDF TGTGCCAGCAGTGAACGCCTTATGGGGGACTTC
. . TRBJ1-4 TRBV6-5 CASSYSTGRSEKLFF TGTGCCAGCAGTTACTCTACAGGGAGGAGTGAAAAACTGTTTTTT
TRBD1 . TRBJ1-4 TRBV20-1 CGDRGCEKLFF TGCGGGGACAGGGGATGTGAAAAACTGTTTTTT
. . TRBJ1-3 TRBV5-1 CASSYYAGWGGELHTGNTIYF TGCGCCAGCAGCTACTACGCGGGGTGGGGAGGGGAGCTACACACTGGAAACACCATATATTTT
. . TRBJ2-5 TRBV4-1 CASSQDIGAKNF TGCGCCAGCAGCCAAGATATCGGGGCGAAGAACTTC
. . TRBJ2-1 TRBV7-7 CASSLGTNNEQFF TGTGCTAGCAGCCTCGGGACCAACAATGAGCAGTTCTTC
. . TRBJ2-7 TRBV2 CASSEGGYEQYF TGTGCCAGCAGTGAAGGGGGCTACGAGCAGTACTTC
TRBD1 . TRBJ1-4 TRBV4-2 CASSGTGGVTNEKLFF TGTGCCAGCAGCGGAACAGGGGGCGTCACTAATGAAAAACTGTTTTTT
. . TRBJ1-5 TRBV7-2 CASSLDFVLNSNQPQHF TGTGCCAGCAGCTTAGATTTCGTACTTAATAGCAATCAGCCCCAGCATTTT
TRBD1 . TRBJ1-1 TRBV19 CASSVNSYRGRWTEAFF TGTGCCAGTAGTGTCAACAGTTACAGGGGAAGGTGGACTGAAGCTTTCTTT
. . TRBJ1-1 TRBV7-9 CASGMGAVTEAFF TGTGCCAGTGGGATGGGGGCCGTCACTGAAGCTTTCTTT
TRBD2 . TRBJ2-7 TRBV5-8 CASSLGQGLAGVFDEQYF TGTGCCAGCAGCCTCGGACAGGGACTAGCGGGAGTATTCGACGAGCAGTACTTC
. . TRBJ1-4 TRBV3-1/TRBV3-2 CASSPLGWGDEKLFF TGTGCCAGCAGTCCTCTCGGATGGGGTGACGAAAAACTGTTTTTT
TRBD2 . TRBJ2-5 TRBV4-3 CASSPGGAPQETQYF TGCGCCAGCAGCCCCGGGGGGGCACCGCAAGAGACCCAGTACTTC
TRBD2 . TRBJ2-1 TRBV5-4 CASSPWTSGGNEQFF TGTGCCAGCAGCCCCTGGACTAGCGGGGGCAATGAGCAGTTCTTC
TRBD2 . TRBJ2-7 TRBV5-3 CARKGWRGREYEQYF TGTGCCAGGAAGGGGTGGCGCGGGAGGGAATACGAGCAGTACTTC
TRBD1 . TRBJ2-6 TRBV11-2 CASSLETGATGANVLTF TGTGCCAGCAGCTTAGAAACAGGGGCGACTGGGGCCAACGTCCTGACTTTC
TRBD1 . TRBJ1-1 TRBV12-3/TRBV12-4 CATQGGDAEAFF TGTGCCACCCAAGGGGGCGATGCTGAAGCTTTCTTT
. . TRBJ1-2 TRBV7-2 CASSLEQGPNYGYTF TGTGCCAGCAGCTTAGAGCAGGGACCTAACTATGGCTACACCTTC
TRBD1 . TRBJ1-1 TRBV29-1 CSVRTGGGNTEAFF TGCAGCGTTAGGACAGGGGGGGGGAACACTGAAGCTTTCTTT
. . TRBJ2-7 TRBV28 CASSSWDTRYEQYF TGTGCCAGCAGTTCCTGGGACACGCGCTACGAGCAGTACTTC
. . TRBJ1-2 TRBV5-1 CASSPGDYGYTF TGCGCCAGCAGCCCCGGTGACTATGGCTACACCTTC
TRBD1 . TRBJ1-1 TRBV2 CASSQDRARDTEAFF TGTGCCAGCAGTCAGGACAGGGCGCGGGACACTGAAGCTTTCTTT
. . TRBJ1-4 TRBV15 CASSGAREKLFF TGTGCCTCCTCTGGGGCTAGGGAAAAACTGTTTTTT
. . TRBJ2-7 TRBV7-3 CASSRQGGYEQYF TGTGCCAGCAGCCGACAGGGAGGCTACGAGCAGTACTTC
TRBD2 . TRBJ2-2 TRBV9 CASSLAGSNTGELFF TGTGCCAGCAGCCTAGCGGGATCGAACACCGGGGAGCTGTTTTTT